The T cell receptor (beta chain) under discussion was sequenced for a study of cytotoxic CD8 clonotypes in ibrutinib-treated CLL. On the study more broadly: The subjects consisted of roughly twelve relapsed/refractory and around 15 treatment-naive individuals, with around 17 IGHV unmutated. Results showed around 24 partial and 2 complete responses; following median approximately 69 months, approximately 15 remained remitted, roughly 12 advanced. Study-level findings and limits: Progressing patients had sampling times that differed from those of sustained-remission patients.

The CDR3 covers 11 residues. Trimming removed 3 bases at V and 4 bases at J, with 6 bases between. Germline V CDR1 and CDR2: GTSNPN, SVGIG (reference sequence). As input for TCR beta libraries, roughly 2 micrograms of genomic DNA came from cryopreserved PBMCs. A note on this clone: Antigen specificity is unknown.

Repertoires were generated with immunoSEQ multiplex PCR, while TCRdb's copy carries only in-frame clones and drops some. The sample consists of around 310,000 clones, roughly 79% of them appearing once. This TCR derives from a human donor with chronic lymphocytic leukemia. The input for sequencing was PBMCs, taken before ibrutinib treatment. The chain links TRBV30 to TRBJ1-2, with D uncertain. CDR3 sequence (DNA): TGTGCCTGGAGGCTTCTCTATGGCTACACCTTC. Its protein is CAWRLLYGYTF. Based on the CDR3 plus reference TRBV30 and TRBJ1-2, the full variable domain is SQTIHQWPATLVQPVGSPLSLECTVEGTSNPNLYWYRQAAGRGLQLLFYSVGIGQISSEVPQNLSASRPQDRQFILSSKKLLLSDSGFYLCAWRLLYGYTFGSGTRLTVV.